This T cell receptor (beta chain) was recovered during a study of identifying expanded T cells in peripheral blood. Details on this clone: Antigen unknown.

The table came from immunoSEQ multiplex PCR; TCRdb's copy has only in-frame clones and leaves some out. The sample carries 90,000 to 110,000 clones, less than 90% recorded once. Collection occurred without any documented infections or immune events in donors. Study-level findings and limits: Two-week clone count variance significantly increased as total template count grew. Roughly 1.2 clones differed between technical replicates, versus around 15 and 19 over time.

V shed 3 bases, J shed 3 bases, and the junction held 4 bases outside the gene matches. CDR1 and CDR2 from the germline V gene are MRHNA and SNTAGT. The CDR3 totals 15 residues. Sequencing used blood. This chain connects TRBV6-4 to TRBJ2-2; 7 bases agree with TRBD2. The TCR sequence derives from a person between 18 and 70 years old in good health. CDR3 sequence: CASSEKRGDTGELFF. CDR3 nucleotide sequence: TGTGCCAGCAGTGAGAAACGGGGGGACACCGGGGAGCTGTTTTTT.